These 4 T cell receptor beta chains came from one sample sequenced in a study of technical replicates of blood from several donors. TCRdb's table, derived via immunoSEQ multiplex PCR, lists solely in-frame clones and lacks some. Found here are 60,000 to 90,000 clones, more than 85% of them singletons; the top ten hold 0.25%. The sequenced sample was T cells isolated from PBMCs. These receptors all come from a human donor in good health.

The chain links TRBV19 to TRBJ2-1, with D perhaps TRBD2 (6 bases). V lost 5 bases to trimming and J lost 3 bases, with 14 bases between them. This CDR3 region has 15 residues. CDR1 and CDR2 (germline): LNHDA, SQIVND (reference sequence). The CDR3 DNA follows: TGTGCCAGTAGTCATAAGGGACTCAACTACAATGAGCAGTTCTTC. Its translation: CASSHKGLNYNEQFF.

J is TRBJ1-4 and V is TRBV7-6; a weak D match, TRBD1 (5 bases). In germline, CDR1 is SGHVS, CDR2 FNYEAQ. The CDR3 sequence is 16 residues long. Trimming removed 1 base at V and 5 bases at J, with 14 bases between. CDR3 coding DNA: TGTGCCAGCAGCTTAGTGGGGCCAGGGTTCAATGAAAAACTGTTTTTT. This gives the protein CASSLVGPGFNEKLFF.

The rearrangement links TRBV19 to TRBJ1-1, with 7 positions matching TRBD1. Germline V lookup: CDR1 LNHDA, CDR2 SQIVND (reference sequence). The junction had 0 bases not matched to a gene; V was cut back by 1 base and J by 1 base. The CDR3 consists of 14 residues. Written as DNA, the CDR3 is TGTGCCAGTAGTATAGGGACAGGGAACACTGAAGCTTTCTTT. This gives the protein CASSIGTGNTEAFF.

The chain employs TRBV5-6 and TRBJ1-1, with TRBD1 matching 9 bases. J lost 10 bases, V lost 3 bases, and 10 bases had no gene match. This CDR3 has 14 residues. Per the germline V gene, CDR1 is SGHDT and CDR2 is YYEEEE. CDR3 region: CASSSEKQGAGAFF. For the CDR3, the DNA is TGTGCCAGCAGCTCAGAGAAACAGGGGGCCGGAGCTTTCTTT.